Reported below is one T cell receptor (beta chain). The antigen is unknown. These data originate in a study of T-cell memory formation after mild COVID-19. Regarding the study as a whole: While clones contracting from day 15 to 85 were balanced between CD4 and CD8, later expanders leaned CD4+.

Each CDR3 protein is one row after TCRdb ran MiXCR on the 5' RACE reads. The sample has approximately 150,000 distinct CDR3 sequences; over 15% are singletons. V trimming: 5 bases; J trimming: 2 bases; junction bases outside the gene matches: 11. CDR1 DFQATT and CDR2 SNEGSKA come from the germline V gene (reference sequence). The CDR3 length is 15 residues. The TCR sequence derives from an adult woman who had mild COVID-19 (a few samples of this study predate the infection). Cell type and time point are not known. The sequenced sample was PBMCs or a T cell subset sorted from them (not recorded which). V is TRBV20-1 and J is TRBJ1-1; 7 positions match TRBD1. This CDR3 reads CSAQDPGTVNTEAFF. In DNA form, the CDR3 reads TGCAGTGCTCAAGATCCCGGGACAGTAAACACTGAAGCTTTCTTT.